One sample yielded the 16 T cell receptor beta chains listed below, sequenced in a study of Graves' ophthalmopathy and Graves' hyperthyroidism. For repertoire sequencing, the TCR beta CDR3 regions were amplified from RNA transcripts. An opening RT-PCR round employed HTBI primers and preceded a second-round multiplex PCR. TCRdb used MiXCR to reprocess the multiplex PCR reads, holding one entry per CDR3 protein. This sample has 650,000 to 900,000 distinct CDR3 sequences, with roughly two fifths found just once. Material for sequencing was peripheral blood. The receptors here all came from an adult man with Graves' ophthalmopathy.

This clonotype turned up a few times. The V gene is TRBV9, the J gene TRBJ2-2; 9 bases align to TRBD2. The CDR3 sequence is 15 residues long. V lost 2 bases, J lost 3 bases, and 2 bases stayed unmatched. Germline CDR1 is SGDLS and CDR2 is YYNGEE. CDR3 residues: CASSVAGGDTGELFF. In nucleotides, the CDR3 is TGTGCCAGCAGCGTCGCGGGAGGGGACACCGGGGAGCTGTTTTTT.

The table lists this clonotype with many counts. This chain uses TRBV12-3 or TRBV12-4 with TRBJ1-5, with no clear D. V lost 6 bases to trimming and J lost 0 bases, with 9 bases between them. The CDR3 has 14 residues. Here the CDR3 reads CASRPGFSNQPQHF. The CDR3 coding sequence is TGTGCCAGCAGGCCCGGCTTTAGCAATCAGCCCCAGCATTTT.

In this sample, this clonotype turned up many times. The genes are TRBV7-2 and TRBJ2-7; 7 positions agree with TRBD2. V was pared by 5 bases and J by 3 bases, with 4 bases of the junction left unmatched. The CDR3 is 13 residues long. Germline loops: CDR1 SGHTA, CDR2 FQGNSA. CDR3 in DNA: TGTGCCAGCAGCCCGAGCGGGAACTACGAGCAGTACTTC. Translation gives CASSPSGNYEQYF.

This clonotype was detected many times. The CDR3 reads CASSLDRAREQYF. Written as DNA, the CDR3 is TGTGCCAGCAGCTTGGACAGGGCGAGGGAGCAGTACTTC. This sequence joins TRBV7-2 and TRBJ2-7; 8 bases fit TRBD1. Germline V gene lookup returns CDR1 SGHTA and CDR2 FQGNSA. Losses at the gene ends were 3 bases for V and 7 bases for J; bases not matched to a gene: 5. The CDR3 is made up of 13 amino acids.

This clonotype was detected a few times. The chain joins TRBV20-1 to TRBJ2-5, with D possibly TRBD2 on 5 matching bases. Germline assignment: CDR1 DFQATT and CDR2 SNEGSKA (reference sequence). With 0 bases removed from V and 6 bases from J, the gap between germline ends came to 14 bases. The CDR3 spans 14 residues. CDR3 in DNA: TGCAGTGCTAGAGACCCGGGGAGTCAAAAGACCCAGTACTTC. The encoded protein is CSARDPGSQKTQYF.

This clonotype was found many times. This chain joins TRBV25-1 and TRBJ1-1; weak D call: TRBD1 (5 bases). The CDR3 consists of 14 residues. Trimming removed 4 bases at V and 7 bases at J, with 16 bases between. Germline CDR1 reads MGHDK; CDR2 reads SYGVNS. In DNA form, the CDR3 reads TGTGCCAGCAGTGTCCCCGGAGGGGCGGGTGAAGCTTTCTTT. Translated, it gives CASSVPGGAGEAFF.

This clonotype was counted many times. This chain connects TRBV7-9 to TRBJ2-7; possibly TRBD2 for D (5 bases). In germline, CDR1 is SEHNR, CDR2 FQNEAQ (reference sequence). V was pared by 5 bases and J by 0 bases, with 8 bases between. The CDR3 consists of 13 residues. CDR3 protein: CASSPGNSYEQYF. The CDR3, as DNA: TGTGCCAGCAGCCCCGGGAACTCCTACGAGCAGTACTTC.

The rearrangement uses TRBV2 and TRBJ1-4; D unclear. Trimming removed 3 bases from V and 8 bases from J, with 13 bases in between. This CDR3 has 14 amino acids. Germline assignment: CDR1 SNHLY and CDR2 FYNNEI. In DNA, the CDR3 is TGTGCCAGCAGTGAGGATGGGTCGGAGGAAAAACTGTTTTTT. This encodes CASSEDGSEEKLFF.

V usage is TRBV5-1 and J usage is TRBJ1-1, with 7 bases aligning to TRBD1. Unmatched junction bases numbered 10, after V lost 3 bases and J lost 5 bases. This CDR3 spans 15 amino acids. Germline CDR1 reads SGHRS; CDR2 reads YFSETQ. The CDR3 DNA sequence: TGCGCCAGCAGCTACAGGGGACGGCGTAGGACTGAAGCTTTCTTT. Its protein product is CASSYRGRRRTEAFF.

CDR3 nucleotide sequence: TGCAGCGTTGTCCTTAGTCAGTTGGGCGGGGAGCAGTACTTC. Translated: CSVVLSQLGGEQYF. V usage is TRBV29-1 and J usage is TRBJ2-7; a possible D gene is TRBD2 (5 bases). The V gene lost 4 bases and the J gene lost 7 bases, with 20 bases spanning the gap. The CDR3 has 14 amino acids. Germline-derived CDR1 and CDR2 are SQVTM and ANQGSEA.

About this clonotype: A much bigger clone sits one base away, suggesting this may be a read error. The rearrangement uses TRBV24-1 and TRBJ1-5; 8 bases line up with TRBD1. The CDR3 spans 14 residues. The V gene end was trimmed by 4 bases and the J gene end by 6 bases; junction bases not matched to a gene: 4. Germline V CDR1 and CDR2: KGHDR, SFDVKD. The CDR3 DNA reads TGTGCCACCAGTGACCCAGGGGGCCGTCAGCCCCAGCATTTT. It translates to CATSDPGGRQPQHF.

This sequence joins TRBV7-9 and TRBJ2-7, with TRBD2 matching 11 bases. V lost 6 bases to trimming and J lost 5 bases; unmatched junction nucleotides: 9. The CDR3 spans 15 residues. Germline assignment: CDR1 SEHNR and CDR2 FQNEAQ (reference sequence). The DNA of the CDR3 is TGTGCCAGCAGAGTACTAGCGGGGGAGATCGACGAGCAGTACTTC. This translates into CASRVLAGEIDEQYF.

At least ten counts were recorded for this clonotype. This chain joins TRBV10-2 and TRBJ1-1; possibly TRBD1 for D (6 bases). Germline-derived CDR1 and CDR2 are WSHSY and SAAADI. The V gene lost 6 bases and the J gene lost 4 bases, with 6 bases spanning the gap. The CDR3 covers 11 residues. CDR3 nucleotides: TGCGCCAGCAGGGACAGCACTGAAGCTTTCTTT. It is translated as CASRDSTEAFF.

This clonotype was seen repeatedly, ten times or more. The chain is built from TRBV20-1 and TRBJ2-7, with no clear D. This CDR3 is built from 13 residues. CDR1 DFQATT and CDR2 SNEGSKA come from the germline V gene (reference sequence). V lost 1 base to trimming and J lost 2 bases, with 9 bases between them. The chain's CDR3 is CSARGTETYEQYF. In nucleotides, the CDR3 is TGCAGTGCTAGAGGGACGGAGACCTACGAGCAGTACTTC.

The sample holds many counts of this clonotype. In DNA, the CDR3 is TGTGCCAGCATCCCTCCCCGTGGACCCTCTGGGGCCAACGTCCTGACTTTC. Translation gives CASIPPRGPSGANVLTF. This chain connects TRBV7-9 to TRBJ2-6; D remains unclear. This CDR3 region has 17 residues. Germline V lookup: CDR1 SEHNR, CDR2 FQNEAQ (reference sequence). The V end was cut by 7 bases, the J end by 0 bases, with 16 bases between.

The chain employs TRBV7-2 and TRBJ2-5; 10 nucleotides agree with TRBD1. CDR1 and CDR2 from the germline V gene are SGHTA and FQGNSA. The V and J ends lost 6 bases and 7 bases, in that order; junction bases with no gene match: 11. This CDR3 region has 15 residues. The CDR3 loop is CASSTQTGGWGTQYF. For the CDR3, the DNA is TGTGCCAGCAGTACCCAGACAGGGGGCTGGGGGACCCAGTACTTC.